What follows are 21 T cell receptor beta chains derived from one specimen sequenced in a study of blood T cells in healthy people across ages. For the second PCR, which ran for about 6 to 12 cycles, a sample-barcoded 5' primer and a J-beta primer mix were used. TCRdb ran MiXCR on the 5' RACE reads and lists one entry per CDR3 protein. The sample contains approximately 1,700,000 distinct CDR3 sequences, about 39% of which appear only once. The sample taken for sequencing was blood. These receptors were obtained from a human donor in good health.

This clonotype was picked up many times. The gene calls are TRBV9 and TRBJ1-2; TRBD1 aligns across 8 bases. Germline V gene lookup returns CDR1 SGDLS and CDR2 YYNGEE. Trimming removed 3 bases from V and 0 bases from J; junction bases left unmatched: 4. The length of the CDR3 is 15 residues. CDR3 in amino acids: CASSGSTGANYGYTF. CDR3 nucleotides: TGTGCCAGCAGCGGCTCGACAGGGGCTAACTATGGCTACACCTTC.

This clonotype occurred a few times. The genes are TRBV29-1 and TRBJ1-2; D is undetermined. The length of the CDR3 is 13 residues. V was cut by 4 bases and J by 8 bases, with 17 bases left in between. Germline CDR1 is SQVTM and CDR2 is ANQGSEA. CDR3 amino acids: CSVANLESEGYTF. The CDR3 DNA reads TGCAGCGTTGCCAATCTCGAATCTGAAGGCTACACCTTC.

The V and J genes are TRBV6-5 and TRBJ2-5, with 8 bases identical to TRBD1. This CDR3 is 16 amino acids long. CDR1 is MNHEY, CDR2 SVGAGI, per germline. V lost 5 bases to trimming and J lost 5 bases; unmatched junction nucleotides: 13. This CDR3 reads CASSTEQGDMLETQYF. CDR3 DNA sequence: TGTGCCAGCAGTACTGAACAGGGGGATATGTTGGAGACCCAGTACTTC.

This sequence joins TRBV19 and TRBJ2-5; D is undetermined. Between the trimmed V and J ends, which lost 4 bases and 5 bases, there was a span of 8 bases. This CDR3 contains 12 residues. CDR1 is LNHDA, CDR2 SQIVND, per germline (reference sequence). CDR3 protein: CASSNPEETQYF. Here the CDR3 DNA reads TGTGCCAGTAGTAATCCGGAGGAGACCCAGTACTTC.

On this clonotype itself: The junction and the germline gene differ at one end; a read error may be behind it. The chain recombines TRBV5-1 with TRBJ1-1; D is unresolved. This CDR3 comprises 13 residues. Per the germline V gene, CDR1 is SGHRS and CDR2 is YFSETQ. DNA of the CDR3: TGCGCCAGCAGCCCCAAGGGTGACACTGAGGCTTTCTTT. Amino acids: CASSPKGDTEAFF.

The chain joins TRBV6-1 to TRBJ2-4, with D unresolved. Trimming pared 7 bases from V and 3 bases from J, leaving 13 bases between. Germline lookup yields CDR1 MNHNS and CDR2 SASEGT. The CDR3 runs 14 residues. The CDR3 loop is CASNLDYGKNIQYF. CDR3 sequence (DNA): TGTGCCAGCAACTTGGATTACGGCAAAAACATTCAGTACTTC.

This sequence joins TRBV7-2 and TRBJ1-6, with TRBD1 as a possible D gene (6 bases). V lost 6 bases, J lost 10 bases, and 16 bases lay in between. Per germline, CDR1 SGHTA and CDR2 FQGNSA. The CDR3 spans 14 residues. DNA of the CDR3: TGTGCCAGCAGACCCGGCAGGGGAGGGTCACCCCTCCACTTT. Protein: CASRPGRGGSPLHF.

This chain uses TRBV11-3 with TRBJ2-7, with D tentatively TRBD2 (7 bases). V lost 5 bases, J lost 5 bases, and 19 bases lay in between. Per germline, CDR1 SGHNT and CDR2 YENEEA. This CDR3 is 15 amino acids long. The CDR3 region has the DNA TGTGCCAGCAGCCAGAGGGGGGGCCCCCCGGACGAGCAGTACTTC. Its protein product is CASSQRGGPPDEQYF.

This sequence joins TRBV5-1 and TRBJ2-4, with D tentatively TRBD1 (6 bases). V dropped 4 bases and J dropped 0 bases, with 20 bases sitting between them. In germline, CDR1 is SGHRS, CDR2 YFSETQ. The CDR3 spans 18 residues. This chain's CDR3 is CASSVPQGLGRAKNIQYF. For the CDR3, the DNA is TGCGCCAGCAGCGTTCCACAGGGATTGGGCAGAGCCAAAAACATTCAGTACTTC. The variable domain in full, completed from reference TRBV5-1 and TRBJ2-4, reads KAGVTQTPRYLIKTRGQQVTLSCSPISGHRSVSWYQQTPGQGLQFLFEYFSETQRNKGNFPGRFSGRQFSNSRSEMNVSTLELGDSALYLCASSVPQGLGRAKNIQYFGAGTRLSVL.

In DNA form, the CDR3 reads TGTGCCAGCAGACGGGGACAGGGGGGAGAGCCCCAGCATTTT. It translates to CASRRGQGGEPQHF. The J gene is TRBJ1-5, the V gene TRBV6-6; 11 bases are a match to TRBD1. The germline gives CDR1 MNHNY, CDR2 SVGAGI (reference sequence). The CDR3 extends over 14 amino acids. Trimming cost V 6 bases and J 8 bases; bases outside gene matches: 6.

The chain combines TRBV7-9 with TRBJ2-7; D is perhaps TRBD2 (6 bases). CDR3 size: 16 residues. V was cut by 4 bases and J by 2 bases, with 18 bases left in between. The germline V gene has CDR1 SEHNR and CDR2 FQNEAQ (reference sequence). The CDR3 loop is CASSSRDLPQTYEQYF. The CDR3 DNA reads TGTGCCAGCAGCTCCCGGGACTTGCCGCAGACCTACGAGCAGTACTTC.

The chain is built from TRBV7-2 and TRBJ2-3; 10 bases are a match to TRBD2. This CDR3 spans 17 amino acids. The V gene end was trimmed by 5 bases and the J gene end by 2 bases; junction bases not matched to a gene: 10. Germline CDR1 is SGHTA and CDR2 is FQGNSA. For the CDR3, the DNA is TGTGCCAGCAGCACCGGGCTAGCGGGGGAGCTCACAGATACGCAGTATTTT. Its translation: CASSTGLAGELTDTQYF. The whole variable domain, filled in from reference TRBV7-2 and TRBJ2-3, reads GAGVSQSPSNKVTEKGKDVELRCDPISGHTALYWYRQSLGQGLEFLIYFQGNSAPDKSGLPSDRFSAERTGGSVSTLTIQRTQQEDSAVYLCASSTGLAGELTDTQYFGPGTRLTVL.

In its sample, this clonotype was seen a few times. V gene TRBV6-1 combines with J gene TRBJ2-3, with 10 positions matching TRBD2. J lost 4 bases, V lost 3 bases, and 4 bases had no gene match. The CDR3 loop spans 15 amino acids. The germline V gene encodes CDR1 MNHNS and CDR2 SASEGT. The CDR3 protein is CASSDSGGASDTQYF. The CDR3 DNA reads TGTGCCAGCAGTGACAGCGGGGGGGCCTCAGATACGCAGTATTTT.

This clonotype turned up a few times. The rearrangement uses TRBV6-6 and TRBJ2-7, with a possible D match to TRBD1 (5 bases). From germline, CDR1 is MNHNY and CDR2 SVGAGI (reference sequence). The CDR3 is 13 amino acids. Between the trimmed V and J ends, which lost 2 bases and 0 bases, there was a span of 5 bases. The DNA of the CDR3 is TGTGCCAGCAGTTACCAGGGCTCCTACGAGCAGTACTTC. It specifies CASSYQGSYEQYF.

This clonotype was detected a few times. CDR3 sequence: CASSMRLTGTTNEKLFF. The CDR3 DNA follows: TGTGCCAGCAGCATGCGACTAACAGGAACAACTAATGAAAAACTGTTTTTT. The chain is built from TRBV3-1 and TRBJ1-4, with TRBD1 as a possible D gene (5 bases). CDR1 and CDR2 from the germline V gene are LGHDT and YNNKEL (reference sequence). The V end lost 5 bases, the J end lost 0 bases, and 16 bases lay between the germline ends. CDR3 length: 17 residues.

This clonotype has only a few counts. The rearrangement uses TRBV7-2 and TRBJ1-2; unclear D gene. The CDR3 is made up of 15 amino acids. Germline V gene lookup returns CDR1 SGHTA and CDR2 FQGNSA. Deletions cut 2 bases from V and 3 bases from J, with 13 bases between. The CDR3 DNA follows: TGTGCCAGCAGCTTACCCTGGGAGGCTTACTATGGCTACACCTTC. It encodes CASSLPWEAYYGYTF.

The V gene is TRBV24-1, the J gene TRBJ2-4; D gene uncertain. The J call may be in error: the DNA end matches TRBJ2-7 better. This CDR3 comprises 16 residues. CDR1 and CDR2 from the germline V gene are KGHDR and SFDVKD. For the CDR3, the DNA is TGTGCCACCAGGCCCCCGTGGCAGTTAATAACCTACGAGCAGTACTTC. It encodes CATRPPWQLITYEQYF.

DNA for the CDR3: TGCAGTGCTAGTATTCGGTGGGCGGGACAGGCGAGTTCACCCCTCCACTTT. Its protein product is CSASIRWAGQASSPLHF. The chain links TRBV20-1 to TRBJ1-6; 8 bases agree with TRBD1. Trimming removed 3 bases from V and 9 bases from J; junction bases left unmatched: 16. Per the germline V gene, CDR1 is DFQATT and CDR2 is SNEGSKA (reference sequence). There are 17 residues in the CDR3.

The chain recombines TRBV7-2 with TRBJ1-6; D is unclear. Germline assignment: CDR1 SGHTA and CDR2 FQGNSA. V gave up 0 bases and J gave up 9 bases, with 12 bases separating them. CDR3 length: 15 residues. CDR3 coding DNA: TGTGCCAGCAGCTTAGCGCGGCTGAACGGTTCACCCCTCCACTTT. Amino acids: CASSLARLNGSPLHF.

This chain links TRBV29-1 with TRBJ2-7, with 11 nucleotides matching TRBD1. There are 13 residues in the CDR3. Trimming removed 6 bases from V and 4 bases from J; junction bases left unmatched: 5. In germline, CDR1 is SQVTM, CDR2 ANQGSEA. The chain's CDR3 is CSVGQGEGYEQYF. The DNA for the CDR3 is TGCAGCGTGGGACAGGGGGAAGGGTACGAGCAGTACTTC.

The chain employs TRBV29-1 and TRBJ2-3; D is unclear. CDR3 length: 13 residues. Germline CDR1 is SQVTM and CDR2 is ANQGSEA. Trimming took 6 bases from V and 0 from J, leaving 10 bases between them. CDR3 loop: CSVSPPSTDTQYF. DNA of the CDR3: TGCAGCGTATCACCCCCTAGCACAGATACGCAGTATTTT.